The rows below give T cell receptor beta chains drawn from one sample of a study of cytomegalovirus exposure and HLA in healthy donors. Sequenced by immunoSEQ multiplex PCR; TCRdb stores in-frame clones only, minus some. The sample lists 85,000 to 100,000 clones, around 80% seen once, with 5.5% to 8% in the top ten. The source material was PBMCs. These receptors came from a man under 40 in good health and CMV-seronegative. CDR3s include the opening cysteine and the closing phenylalanine or tryptophan. Each record gives: V gene, J gene, D gene, clone size, CDR3 protein, CDR3 DNA. The D gene is left open where the match is weak. Some rows mark clone size as missing; the rest say once, few, many or name a class of expanded clone.

v_call: TRBV19; j_call: TRBJ1-1; d_call: NA; clone_size: NA; cdr3_aa: CASSIARGNTEAFF; cdr3_nt: TGTGCCAGTAGTATAGCAAGGGGAAACACTGAAGCTTTCTTT
v_call: TRBV12-5; j_call: TRBJ2-4; d_call: NA; clone_size: NA; cdr3_aa: CASGKLPGGDLAKNIQYF; cdr3_nt: TGTGCTAGTGGGAAACTGCCGGGCGGGGATCTAGCCAAAAACATTCAGTACTTC
v_call: TRBV19; j_call: TRBJ2-7; d_call: NA; clone_size: NA; cdr3_aa: CASSAGYEQYF; cdr3_nt: TGTGCCAGTAGTGCAGGCTACGAGCAGTACTTC
v_call: TRBV6-6; j_call: TRBJ1-3; d_call: NA; clone_size: NA; cdr3_aa: CASSRLSDGNTIYF; cdr3_nt: TGTGCCAGCAGTCGCCTCAGTGATGGAAACACCATATATTTT
v_call: TRBV16; j_call: TRBJ2-2; d_call: NA; clone_size: few; cdr3_aa: CASSPHTRYTGELFF; cdr3_nt: TGTGCCAGCAGCCCACATACTAGGTACACCGGGGAGCTGTTTTTT
v_call: TRBV6-6; j_call: TRBJ2-3; d_call: NA; clone_size: NA; cdr3_aa: CASSQVADTQYF; cdr3_nt: TGTGCCAGCAGCCAGGTGGCAGATACGCAGTATTTT
v_call: TRBV5-4; j_call: TRBJ2-7; d_call: NA; clone_size: once; cdr3_aa: CASSVDSTYEQYF; cdr3_nt: TGTGCCAGCAGCGTCGACAGTACCTACGAGCAGTACTTC
v_call: TRBV19; j_call: TRBJ2-3; d_call: NA; clone_size: NA; cdr3_aa: CASSIFGLAATDTQYF; cdr3_nt: TGTGCCAGTAGTATCTTTGGGTTAGCGGCGACAGATACGCAGTATTTT
v_call: TRBV19; j_call: TRBJ1-1; d_call: NA; clone_size: once; cdr3_aa: CASSTLVFTGEGTEAFF; cdr3_nt: TGTGCCAGTAGTACCCTCGTGTTTACAGGAGAAGGCACTGAAGCTTTCTTT
v_call: TRBV9; j_call: TRBJ2-1; d_call: TRBD2; clone_size: NA; cdr3_aa: CASSTTTSGGFGRLSNEQFF; cdr3_nt: TGTGCCAGCAGCACTACGACTAGCGGGGGATTTGGGCGTTTGAGCAATGAGCAGTTCTTC
v_call: TRBV28; j_call: TRBJ1-1; d_call: TRBD1; clone_size: few; cdr3_aa: CASTPRGRGINTEAFF; cdr3_nt: TGTGCCAGCACTCCTAGGGGCAGGGGGATCAACACTGAAGCTTTCTTT
v_call: TRBV5-1; j_call: TRBJ2-3; d_call: TRBD2; clone_size: NA; cdr3_aa: CASSLRREEQRDRTDTQYF; cdr3_nt: TGCGCCAGCAGCTTGCGTCGGGAGGAGCAGCGGGACCGCACAGATACGCAGTATTTT
v_call: TRBV5-1; j_call: TRBJ2-3; d_call: NA; clone_size: NA; cdr3_aa: CASSLSGTSADTQYF; cdr3_nt: TGCGCCAGCAGCTTGAGTGGGACAAGCGCAGATACGCAGTATTTT
v_call: TRBV9; j_call: TRBJ2-5; d_call: NA; clone_size: few; cdr3_aa: CASSPLAGRVGETQYF; cdr3_nt: TGTGCCAGCAGCCCACTCGCGGGGCGTGTAGGAGAGACCCAGTACTTC
v_call: TRBV18; j_call: TRBJ1-5; d_call: NA; clone_size: once; cdr3_aa: CASSPDQGSNQPQHF; cdr3_nt: TGTGCCAGCTCACCTGACCAGGGAAGCAATCAGCCCCAGCATTTT
v_call: TRBV18; j_call: TRBJ2-5; d_call: TRBD2; clone_size: NA; cdr3_aa: CASSPRTSGENGETQYF; cdr3_nt: TGTGCCAGCTCACCTCGGACTAGCGGGGAAAACGGAGAGACCCAGTACTTC
v_call: TRBV30; j_call: TRBJ1-4; d_call: TRBD1; clone_size: NA; cdr3_aa: CAWAGTDSLREKLFF; cdr3_nt: TGTGCCTGGGCAGGGACAGACAGCTTACGTGAAAAACTGTTTTTT
v_call: TRBV27; j_call: TRBJ2-1; d_call: TRBD2; clone_size: NA; cdr3_aa: CASSLSLSGGASEQFF; cdr3_nt: TGTGCCAGCAGTTTATCTCTTAGCGGGGGGGCAAGTGAGCAGTTCTTC
v_call: TRBV9; j_call: TRBJ2-1; d_call: TRBD1; clone_size: NA; cdr3_aa: CASSVGQGNYEQFF; cdr3_nt: TGTGCCAGCAGCGTAGGACAGGGTAATTATGAGCAGTTCTTC
v_call: TRBV27; j_call: TRBJ1-2; d_call: NA; clone_size: NA; cdr3_aa: CASSQDNNYGYTF; cdr3_nt: TGTGCCAGCAGTCAGGACAATAACTATGGCTACACCTTC
v_call: TRBV6-6; j_call: TRBJ1-1; d_call: NA; clone_size: once; cdr3_aa: CASSYHPGTTEAFF; cdr3_nt: TGTGCCAGCAGTTACCACCCAGGAACCACTGAAGCTTTCTTT
v_call: TRBV2; j_call: TRBJ1-2; d_call: TRBD1; clone_size: NA; cdr3_aa: CASSGQGAGYGYTF; cdr3_nt: TGTGCCAGCAGTGGTCAGGGGGCGGGCTATGGCTACACCTTC
v_call: TRBV11-2; j_call: TRBJ2-5; d_call: TRBD2; clone_size: NA; cdr3_aa: CASSRTGGDGETQYF; cdr3_nt: TGTGCCAGCAGCCGGACGGGAGGAGACGGAGAGACCCAGTACTTC
v_call: TRBV14; j_call: TRBJ1-5; d_call: TRBD1; clone_size: once; cdr3_aa: CASAGTGGQPQHF; cdr3_nt: TGTGCCAGCGCAGGGACAGGGGGACAGCCCCAGCATTTT
v_call: TRBV7-8; j_call: TRBJ1-6; d_call: NA; clone_size: NA; cdr3_aa: CASSLARAGSSYNSPLHF; cdr3_nt: TGTGCCAGCAGCTTAGCGAGGGCAGGAAGCTCCTATAATTCACCCCTCCACTTT